By sample fraction, the clone carrying this TCR beta chain is large. As yet, its antigen is unknown. TCRdb reprocessed the 5' RACE reads with MiXCR, giving one entry per CDR3 protein. Among 200,000 or so distinct CDR3 sequences listed, approximately 13% were seen once. This CDR3 spans 15 amino acids. The ends lost 4 bases at V and 9 bases at J; junction bases unmatched: 8. These data belong to a study of CD8 T cells in ankylosing spondylitis. Overall study findings and caveats: Matched ankylosing spondylitis synovial fluid reportedly contained a significantly enriched population of disease-linked clones. Past studies reported some motif variants in reactive arthritis synovial fluid and blood.

The sequencing input was blood, either unsorted or a sorted T cell fraction (not recorded which). The receptor's source is a female donor with ankylosing spondylitis or in good health (not recorded which). The V gene is TRBV12-3 or TRBV12-4, the J gene TRBJ2-1; 11 bases match TRBD1. CDR3 nucleotide sequence: TGTGCCAGCAGTTACGGGACAGGGGGGGTAGGTGAGCAGTTCTTC. Encoded protein: CASSYGTGGVGEQFF.